Listed here are 14 T cell receptor beta chains from one sample, sequenced in a study of T cell changes during pregnancy in multiple sclerosis. TCRdb keeps only in-frame clones here, not all; method: immunoSEQ multiplex PCR. The sample lists more than 80,000 clones, 92% occurring once. Sample: peripheral blood, taken in the first trimester of pregnancy. The receptors come from a female donor with multiple sclerosis, enrolled in a pregnancy study.

The count of this clone is one. The rearrangement uses TRBV6-1 and TRBJ2-7; 9 bases match TRBD1. The germline V gene has CDR1 MNHNS and CDR2 SASEGT. CDR3 length: 15 amino acids. Trimming took 3 bases from V and 1 from J; bases not matched to a gene: 4. CDR3 residues: CASSDGTGHSYEQYF. The DNA for the CDR3 is TGTGCCAGCAGTGATGGGACAGGGCATTCCTACGAGCAGTACTTC.

The V call is TRBV19, the J call TRBJ2-1; 9 bases align to TRBD2. The J segment lost 4 bases and the V segment lost 3 bases, leaving 7 bases of the junction unmatched. The CDR3 has 16 amino acids. In germline, CDR1 is LNHDA, CDR2 SQIVND (reference sequence). CDR3 coding DNA: TGTGCCAGTAGTATCTCAGCGGGGGGACTTTACAATGAGCAGTTCTTC. This gives the protein CASSISAGGLYNEQFF.

The V and J genes are TRBV9 and TRBJ1-1; 7 bases are a match to TRBD1. Trimming took 0 bases from V and 1 from J; bases not matched to a gene: 6. Germline V gene lookup returns CDR1 SGDLS and CDR2 YYNGEE. The CDR3 length is 16 residues. The CDR3 here is CASSVGHRQGNTEAFF. The CDR3 bases are TGTGCCAGCAGCGTAGGGCACCGACAGGGGAACACTGAAGCTTTCTTT.

The CDR3, as DNA: TGTGCCAGCAGTTCGACAGGGATCTCCTACGAGCAGTACTTC. Translating gives CASSSTGISYEQYF. The chain recombines TRBV28 with TRBJ2-7; 7 nucleotides agree with TRBD1. J was trimmed by 0 bases and V by 4 bases; bases with no gene match: 3. Germline V gives CDR1 MDHEN, CDR2 SYDVKM. CDR3 length: 14 residues.

Comment on this clone: The junction differs from germline at one of its ends, possibly a read error. The chain uses TRBV5-6 and TRBJ1-5; D is undetermined. Germline assignment: CDR1 SGHDT and CDR2 YYEEEE. The CDR3 is 16 residues long. CDR3 in amino acids: CASSFGRLNSDQPQHF. The CDR3 nucleotides are TGTGCCAGCAGCTTCGGCCGACTTAATAGCGATCAGCCCCAGCATTTT.

The J gene is TRBJ2-7, the V gene TRBV6-1, with TRBD1 matching 9 bases. CDR3 length: 15 amino acids. After removal of 3 bases from V and 0 bases from J, the junction contained 3 bases not matched to a gene. The germline V gene encodes CDR1 MNHNS and CDR2 SASEGT. CDR3 nucleotides: TGTGCCAGCAGTGACCTGACAGGGGGCTCCTACGAGCAGTACTTC. Protein sequence: CASSDLTGGSYEQYF.

The chain couples TRBV5-1 to TRBJ2-7; no firm D call. Germline values: CDR1 SGHRS, CDR2 YFSETQ. This CDR3 has 12 amino acids. V shed 4 bases and J shed 4 bases, with 9 bases lying between them. CDR3 bases: TGCGCCAGCAGCCCTCCCTCTTACGAGCAGTACTTC. Amino acid sequence: CASSPPSYEQYF.

This clone was seen only a few times. This chain uses TRBV14 with TRBJ2-2; TRBD2 matches 8 bases. V shed 0 bases, J shed 1 base, and the junction held 7 bases outside the gene matches. The CDR3 spans 18 residues. From germline, CDR1 is SGHDN and CDR2 FVKESK. In DNA, the CDR3 is TGTGCCAGCAGCCAAGAAGATTGGCTAGCGGGGAACACCGGGGAGCTGTTTTTT. This codes for CASSQEDWLAGNTGELFF.

In this sample, this clone turned up a few times. The chain has TRBV27 and TRBJ1-2, with no clear D. Between the trimmed V and J ends, which lost 4 bases and 8 bases, there was a span of 14 bases. The CDR3 consists of 13 residues. Germline-derived CDR1 and CDR2 are MNHEY and SMNVEV (reference sequence). The CDR3 DNA is TGTGCCAGCAGTTCCGCGGGTGTTCGGGGCTACACCTTC. The encoded protein is CASSSAGVRGYTF.

The chain combines TRBV7-6 with TRBJ1-1; D is unresolved. Germline V gives CDR1 SGHVS, CDR2 FNYEAQ. Trimming removed 5 bases from V and 0 bases from J, with 7 bases in between. There are 13 residues in the CDR3. The CDR3 region has the DNA TGTGCCAGCAGCGCGGACTTGAACACTGAAGCTTTCTTT. It encodes CASSADLNTEAFF. Complete variable domain (other parts from reference TRBV7-6 and TRBJ1-1): GAGVSQSPRYKVTKRGQDVALRCDPISGHVSLYWYRQALGQGPEFLTYFNYEAQQDKSGLPNDRFSAERPEGSISTLTIQRTEQRDSAMYRCASSADLNTEAFFGQGTRLTVV.

This clone has a single count. The chain employs TRBV7-9 and TRBJ2-7; D possibly corresponds to TRBD1 (6 bases). The CDR3 loop spans 16 amino acids. The germline gives CDR1 SEHNR, CDR2 FQNEAQ (reference sequence). The germline V and J ends were trimmed by 1 base and 3 bases, with 16 bases remaining between them. CDR3: CASSLVNAGTLYEQYF. Here the CDR3 DNA reads TGTGCCAGCAGCTTAGTGAACGCCGGGACACTCTACGAGCAGTACTTC.

V and J are TRBV4-1 and TRBJ1-3, with D unresolved. The V end was cut by 0 bases, the J end by 1 base, with 10 bases between. This CDR3 contains 16 residues. The germline V gene has CDR1 MGHRA and CDR2 YSYEKL. CDR3 sequence reads: CASSQERRGSGNTIYF. CDR3 in DNA: TGCGCCAGCAGCCAAGAACGGCGGGGATCTGGAAACACCATATATTTT.

The chain recombines TRBV6-6 with TRBJ2-1; TRBD1 is a possible D gene (6 bases). Trimming shortened V by 2 bases and J by 3 bases, and 11 bases separated the two germline ends. Germline CDR1 is MNHNY and CDR2 is SVGAGI (reference sequence). This CDR3 comprises 15 residues. The CDR3 coding sequence is TGTGCCAGCAGTTACCCGGGACACCACTACAATGAGCAGTTCTTC. This encodes CASSYPGHHYNEQFF.

The chain carries TRBV27 and TRBJ2-7; 8 positions agree with TRBD1. V shed 8 bases and J 1 base; nucleotides not matched to a gene: 16. The CDR3 covers 17 residues. Germline V gene lookup returns CDR1 MNHEY and CDR2 SMNVEV (reference sequence). The CDR3 is CASGPNEGQDLSYEQYF. The CDR3 DNA follows: TGTGCCAGCGGTCCCAACGAGGGACAGGACCTATCCTACGAGCAGTACTTC.